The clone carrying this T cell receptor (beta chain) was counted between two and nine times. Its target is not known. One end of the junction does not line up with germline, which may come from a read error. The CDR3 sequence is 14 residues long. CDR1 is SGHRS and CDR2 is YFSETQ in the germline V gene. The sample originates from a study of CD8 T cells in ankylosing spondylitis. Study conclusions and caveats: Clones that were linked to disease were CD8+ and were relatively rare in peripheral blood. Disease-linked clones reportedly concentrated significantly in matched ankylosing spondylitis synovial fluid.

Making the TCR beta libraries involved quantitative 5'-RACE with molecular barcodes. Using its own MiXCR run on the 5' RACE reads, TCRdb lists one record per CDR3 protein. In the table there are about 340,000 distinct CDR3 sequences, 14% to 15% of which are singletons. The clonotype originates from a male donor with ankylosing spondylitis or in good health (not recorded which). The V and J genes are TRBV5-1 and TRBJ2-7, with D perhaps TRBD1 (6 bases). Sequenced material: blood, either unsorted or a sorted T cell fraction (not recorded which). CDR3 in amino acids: CASSLGTHSYEQYF. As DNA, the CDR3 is TGCGCCAGCAGTTTGGGGACACACTCCTACGAGCAGTACTTC.